The present TCR beta chain was sequenced within a study of blood T cell repertoires in COVID-19. Looking at the study overall: T cells, B-cell-depleted T cells, or PBMCs supplied cDNA or gDNA.

Germline V gene lookup returns CDR1 KGHDR and CDR2 SFDVKD. There are 15 residues in the CDR3. The V gene lost 4 bases and the J gene lost 4 bases, with 15 bases spanning the gap. Authors' analysis steps: It was from reference gene primer amplification that nucleated cell counts were estimated. Libraries were prepared by immunoSEQ multiplex PCR; TCRdb keeps only in-frame clonotypes and omits some of them. Clone size and V and J calls were adopted from that table, with D and trimming inferred from the DNA. The sample carries fewer than 120,000 clones, approximately 90% recorded once. Input material: peripheral blood. The gene calls are TRBV24-1 and TRBJ1-2; weak D call: TRBD1 (6 bases). This clonotype originated in a woman in her fifties or sixties with acute or convalescent COVID-19. Here the CDR3 DNA reads TGTGCCACCAGTGACGCTAAGGGACATACCTATGGCTACACCTTC. This encodes CATSDAKGHTYGYTF.